This is a list of T cell receptor beta chains from one sample in a study of OX40 agonist ivuxolimab in advanced cancers. TCRdb's copy holds only in-frame clones and misses some; the assay was immunoSEQ multiplex PCR. This table has tens of thousands of clones, 65% to 90% appearing once. Source: CD4+ or CD8+ T cells sorted from blood, taken in a trial of the OX40 agonist ivuxolimab. The receptors here all came from an adult with an advanced solid tumor such as melanoma, head and neck, liver or kidney cancer. The CDR3 runs from the conserved cysteine through the conserved F or W. The D gene is left open where the match is weak. Expanded clones are given a class, and other clones once, few, many or no size at all.

V gene	clone size	J gene	D gene	CDR3 DNA	CDR3 protein
TRBV6-5	-	TRBJ1-6	-	TGTGCCAGCAGTTACTCTTTGCCGGGATCACCCCTCCACTTT	CASSYSLPGSPLHF
TRBV4-2	-	TRBJ1-5	-	TGTGCCAGCAGCCAAGAGTTCGGTGGATATCAGCCCCAGCATTTT	CASSQEFGGYQPQHF
TRBV18	-	TRBJ1-2	-	TGTGCCAGCTCACCAGGGTCAGGGCCCTATGGCTACACCTTC	CASSPGSGPYGYTF
TRBV18	-	TRBJ2-7	-	TGTGCCAGCTCGCCTGAACAAGGGGGGACAGCCAAACTCCACGAGCAGTACTTC	CASSPEQGGTAKLHEQYF
TRBV6-5	-	TRBJ2-1	TRBD2	TGTGCCAGCAGTTACCCCCGTGGGGGGGGGTACAATGAGCAGTTCTTC	CASSYPRGGGYNEQFF
TRBV6-5	-	TRBJ1-2	TRBD1	TGTGCCAGCAGTTACTCATGGGACAGGGCTTTCGGCTACACCTTC	CASSYSWDRAFGYTF
TRBV5-1	-	TRBJ2-7	-	TGCGCCAGCAGCTTGGGGGGCTACGAGCAGTACTTC	CASSLGGYEQYF
TRBV4-2	few	TRBJ1-6	-	TGTGCCAGCAGCCCAACCGTTCCCAATTCACCCCTCCACTTT	CASSPTVPNSPLHF
TRBV28	few	TRBJ1-6	-	TGTGCCAGCAGCCTGGACAGCTATAATTCACCCCTCCACTTT	CASSLDSYNSPLHF
TRBV28	-	TRBJ1-2	TRBD1	TGTGCCAGCAGTCGAGACAGGGGGGCGTTCCACACCTTC	CASSRDRGAFHTF
TRBV19	-	TRBJ1-4	TRBD1	TGTGCCAGTAGTAAAATAACCGGGACAGGGTACGAAAAACTGTTTTTT	CASSKITGTGYEKLFF
TRBV7-2	-	TRBJ2-3	-	TGTGCCAGCAGCTCGGTCTACACAGATACGCAGTATTTT	CASSSVYTDTQYF
TRBV4-3	-	TRBJ1-2	-	TGCGCCAGCAGCCAAGCGGAGAGCACCTATGGCTACACCTTC	CASSQAESTYGYTF
TRBV14	-	TRBJ2-4	TRBD2	TGTGCCAGCAGCCAAAATCCCGGACTAGCGGGAGGAAACATTCAGTACTTC	CASSQNPGLAGGNIQYF
TRBV6-5	-	TRBJ2-6	-	TGTGCCAGCAGTCCAGACGTCGACCGGGCCAACGTCCTGACTTTC	CASSPDVDRANVLTF
TRBV18	once	TRBJ2-1	-	TGTGCCAGCTCACCCCAGGGCCCCAATGAGCAGTTCTTC	CASSPQGPNEQFF
TRBV5-1	once	TRBJ2-5	TRBD1	TGCGCCAGCAGCAGGATGGGACAGGGGCCCCAAGAGACCCAGTACTTC	CASSRMGQGPQETQYF
TRBV27	-	TRBJ2-3	TRBD1	TGTGCCAGCAGTGTAATACAGGGGGTCACAGATACGCAGTATTTT	CASSVIQGVTDTQYF
TRBV11-1	-	TRBJ2-5	TRBD2	TGTGCCAGCAATCCTAGGTCCGGGACTATGGAGACCCAGTACTTC	CASNPRSGTMETQYF
TRBV10-3	-	TRBJ1-5	TRBD1	TGTGCCATCAGTGGGGGAGATCAGGGGGCGTTTAGCAATCAGCCCCAGCATTTT	CAISGGDQGAFSNQPQHF
TRBV7-9	-	TRBJ2-4	-	TGTGCCAGCAGCTTAGATCTAGCAACCAAAAACATTCAGTACTTC	CASSLDLATKNIQYF
TRBV7-2	once	TRBJ2-5	TRBD2	TGTGCCAGCACCGGGACTAGCCAAGAGACCCAGTACTTC	CASTGTSQETQYF
TRBV4-3	-	TRBJ1-1	-	TGCGCCAGCAGCCAAGAGGGAGGGTTAGGCCCGGGGGGCACTGAAGCTTTCTTT	CASSQEGGLGPGGTEAFF
TRBV2	-	TRBJ1-1	TRBD1	TGTGCCAGCAGTGCCCAACAGGGGGGGGACACTGAAGCTTTCTTT	CASSAQQGGDTEAFF
TRBV5-4	once	TRBJ2-5	-	TGTGCCAGCAGCTTGGTAGGGGGGGCAGAGACCCAGTACTTC	CASSLVGGAETQYF
TRBV6-1	few	TRBJ1-5	-	TGTGCCAGCAGTGACACGGGACGAACGCAGGGTCAGCCCCAGCATTTT	CASSDTGRTQGQPQHF
TRBV18	-	TRBJ1-2	-	TGTGCCAGCTCACCACCCGTTTTTGGGGGGGAATATGGCTACACCTTC	CASSPPVFGGEYGYTF
TRBV5-4	-	TRBJ2-2	TRBD2	TGTGCCAGCAGCTATAGCGGGGTCCGGAACACCGGGGAGCTGTTTTTT	CASSYSGVRNTGELFF
TRBV5-4	-	TRBJ2-6	-	TGTGCCAGCAGCTCCAAACCTTCAACCTCTGGGGCCAACGTCCTGACTTTC	CASSSKPSTSGANVLTF
TRBV7-3	-	TRBJ2-1	TRBD2	TGTGCCAGCAGCCCCTTGCCCCCGTCAGCGGGGGGTTACAATGAGCAGTTCTTC	CASSPLPPSAGGYNEQFF
TRBV9	once	TRBJ2-2	TRBD1	TGTGCCAGCAGCGGTCGACAGGGGAGTTATACTACCGGGGAGCTGTTTTTT	CASSGRQGSYTTGELFF
TRBV19	-	TRBJ1-5	TRBD1	TGTGCCAGTAGTATAGGAGGGGCGGAGGGGGCTAGTCAGCCCCAGCATTTT	CASSIGGAEGASQPQHF
TRBV4-2	-	TRBJ1-1	-	TGTGCCAGCAGCCAAGATTGGACCACTGAAGCTTTCTTT	CASSQDWTTEAFF
TRBV11-1	once	TRBJ1-2	-	TGTGCCAGCAGCTCGGGGGTTGAGGGTGACGGCTATGGCTACACCTTC	CASSSGVEGDGYGYTF
TRBV6-6	-	TRBJ2-7	-	TGTGCCAGCAGTGGGACGGGCTCCTACGAGCAGTACTTC	CASSGTGSYEQYF
TRBV19	once	TRBJ1-1	-	TGTGCCAGTAGTAGGGGACAGAACACTGAAGCTTTCTTT	CASSRGQNTEAFF
TRBV30	-	TRBJ1-4	TRBD1	TGTGCCTGGAGGGAGGGGGCAGTTGAAAAACTGTTTTTT	CAWREGAVEKLFF
TRBV5-6	-	TRBJ1-2	-	TGTGCCAGCAGCCTGGTAGGAGGCAACTATGGCTACACCTTC	CASSLVGGNYGYTF
TRBV4-3	few	TRBJ2-7	-	TGCGCCAGCAGCCAAGTTGTGGCGGACTCCTACGAGCAGTACTTC	CASSQVVADSYEQYF
TRBV18	once	TRBJ1-5	-	TGTGCCAGCTCACCGGAACGGTTAGCATATAGCAATCAGCCCCAGCATTTT	CASSPERLAYSNQPQHF
TRBV27	-	TRBJ1-2	-	TGTGCCAGCAGTTTTCGGGAAGGTATGAGTGGCTACACCTTC	CASSFREGMSGYTF
TRBV5-8	once	TRBJ2-5	TRBD1	TGTGCCAGCTTCCGGACAGGGTGGGAGACCCAGTACTTC	CASFRTGWETQYF
TRBV5-4	-	TRBJ2-7	TRBD2	TGTGCCAGCAGCTTTGGCGGGGGGACCTCCTACGAGCAGTACTTC	CASSFGGGTSYEQYF
TRBV27	-	TRBJ2-3	TRBD2	TGTGCCAGCAGTTTATTGCCTAGCGGGGGCACAGATACGCAGTATTTT	CASSLLPSGGTDTQYF
TRBV29-1	-	TRBJ2-3	TRBD2	TGCAGCGTCGGACTAGCGGGGGATTTAGATACGCAGTATTTT	CSVGLAGDLDTQYF
TRBV5-1	once	TRBJ1-5	-	TGCGCCAGCAGCTTGCGAGGGGACAGCAATCAGCCCCAGCATTTT	CASSLRGDSNQPQHF
TRBV29-1	-	TRBJ2-5	-	TGCAGCGTTGTTATAGTAGGGGTTGAGACCCAGTACTTC	CSVVIVGVETQYF